The 21 T cell receptor beta chains presented below share a single source sample, sequenced in a study of shared clonotypes between healthy human individuals. The table came from immunoSEQ multiplex PCR; TCRdb's copy has only in-frame clones and leaves some out. In the table there are 2.5 million or so clones, around nine tenths of which are singletons. Sequencing was carried out using naive CD4+ T cells sorted from blood. Subset: CD45RA+ positively selected. These TCRs come from a man aged 18 to 30 in good health.

V is TRBV29-1 and J is TRBJ1-4; D remains unclear. Trimming cost V 5 bases and J 5 bases, with 6 bases left between them. The V gene's germline CDR1 is SQVTM and CDR2 ANQGSEA. This CDR3 comprises 11 residues. CDR3 protein: CSVLGNEKLFF. The CDR3 DNA reads TGCAGCGTTCTCGGGAATGAAAAACTGTTTTTT. Using reference TRBV29-1 and TRBJ1-4 for the parts outside the CDR3, the full variable domain is SAVISQKPSRDICQRGTSLTIQCQVDSQVTMMFWYRQQPGQSLTLIATANQGSEATYESGFVIDKFPISRPNLTFSTLTVSNMSPEDSSIYLCSVLGNEKLFFGSGTQLSVL.

V usage is TRBV2 and J usage is TRBJ2-7; D unresolved. Germline CDR1 and CDR2: SNHLY and FYNNEI. Between the trimmed V and J ends, which lost 3 bases and 3 bases, there was a span of 12 bases. There are 14 residues in the CDR3. CDR3 residues: CASSDSSGFYEQYF. DNA of the CDR3: TGTGCCAGCAGTGACAGTTCCGGATTCTACGAGCAGTACTTC.

The chain couples TRBV30 to TRBJ2-3, with no clear D. The CDR3 totals 14 residues. Trimming removed 3 bases at V and 1 base at J, with 11 bases between. Germline values: CDR1 GTSNPN, CDR2 SVGIG (reference sequence). The CDR3 here is CAWSRPQGTDTQYF. The CDR3 DNA sequence: TGTGCCTGGAGCCGACCGCAGGGCACAGATACGCAGTATTTT.

The chain is built from TRBV2 and TRBJ1-5, with a tentative D call TRBD1 (6 bases). Germline CDR1 reads SNHLY; CDR2 reads FYNNEI. CDR3 size: 13 residues. V dropped 6 bases and J dropped 6 bases, with 12 bases sitting between them. The CDR3 sequence is CASRNRVVQPQHF. DNA for the CDR3: TGTGCCAGCAGGAACAGGGTGGTTCAGCCCCAGCATTTT.

This sequence joins TRBV11-2 and TRBJ2-1; the match to TRBD2 covers 7 bases. Germline CDR1 and CDR2: SGHAT and FQNNGV. This CDR3 region has 15 residues. J gave up 5 bases and V 6 bases, and 10 bases lay outside the gene matches. As DNA, the CDR3 is TGTGCCAGCAGGGTCGGACTAGAGAGGAACAATGAGCAGTTCTTC. This translates into CASRVGLERNNEQFF.

The chain links TRBV19 to TRBJ2-1; possibly TRBD2 for D (5 bases). V lost 9 bases and J 9 bases, leaving 24 bases between the germline ends. The germline V gene encodes CDR1 LNHDA and CDR2 SQIVND (reference sequence). The CDR3 is made up of 15 amino acids. CDR3 DNA: TGTGCCAGGGGCCAGGACTCTGAGAAAGCAAGTGAGCAGTTCTTC. Its translation is CARGQDSEKASEQFF.

The chain links TRBV7-9 to TRBJ2-2; weak D call: TRBD2 (6 bases). V was cut by 1 base and J by 2 bases, with 20 bases left in between. The CDR3 consists of 19 residues. Germline loops: CDR1 SEHNR, CDR2 FQNEAQ (reference sequence). The DNA of the CDR3 is TGTGCCAGCAGCTTAGACGAATTAGCGAGGAGGGCCAACACCGGGGAGCTGTTTTTT. Translation gives CASSLDELARRANTGELFF.

This clone was seen a single time. The gene calls are TRBV30 and TRBJ1-2; D not resolved. The V gene's germline CDR1 is GTSNPN and CDR2 SVGIG (reference sequence). V lost 4 bases to trimming and J lost 2 bases, with 11 bases between them. The CDR3 is 13 amino acids. The CDR3 region is CAWTSDGNYGYTF. CDR3 nucleotide sequence: TGTGCCTGGACCTCGGACGGAAACTATGGCTACACCTTC.

Concerning this clone: Other DNA sequences in the sample encode the same CDR3. The chain uses TRBV7-2 and TRBJ2-7, with 15 bases identical to TRBD2. The CDR3 covers 16 residues. Germline CDR1 SGHTA, CDR2 FQGNSA. V gave up 3 bases and J gave up 1 base; unmatched junction bases: 1. CDR3 nucleotides: TGTGCCAGCAGCTTGGGACTAGCGGGGGGTTCCTACGAGCAGTACTTC. Translation gives CASSLGLAGGSYEQYF.

This clone was counted only a few times. The V call is TRBV2, the J call TRBJ1-3; D ambiguous. CDR3 size: 12 residues. Germline-derived CDR1 and CDR2 are SNHLY and FYNNEI. The ends were cut back, 6 bases at V and 3 bases at J, with 6 bases in the middle. The CDR3 DNA reads TGTGCCAGCAGGGGGAATGGAAACACCATATATTTT. Its protein product is CASRGNGNTIYF.

Points on this clone: This sample also contains other DNA sequences that code for the same CDR3. The V and J genes are TRBV30 and TRBJ1-3; no clear D gene. The germline V gene encodes CDR1 GTSNPN and CDR2 SVGIG (reference sequence). V lost 3 bases, J lost 4 bases, and 7 bases lay in between. This CDR3 spans 12 amino acids. For the CDR3, the DNA is TGTGCCTGGAGGGGGAGCGGAAACACCATATATTTT. Its protein is CAWRGSGNTIYF. The full variable domain, rest sourced from reference TRBV30 and TRBJ1-3, is SQTIHQWPATLVQPVGSPLSLECTVEGTSNPNLYWYRQAAGRGLQLLFYSVGIGQISSEVPQNLSASRPQDRQFILSSKKLLLSDSGFYLCAWRGSGNTIYFGEGSWLTVV.

The chain combines TRBV5-1 with TRBJ2-3; TRBD2 might be the D (6 bases). This CDR3 region has 13 residues. Trimming took 2 bases from V and 6 from J, leaving 10 bases between them. Germline CDR1 is SGHRS and CDR2 is YFSETQ. Here the CDR3 DNA reads TGCGCCAGCAGCTTCCCCAGCGGGGATACGCAGTATTTT. This codes for CASSFPSGDTQYF.

The rearrangement links TRBV10-3 to TRBJ2-5; tentatively, D is TRBD1 (6 bases). CDR3 length: 16 amino acids. Per the germline V gene, CDR1 is ENHRY and CDR2 is SYGVKD. With 3 bases removed from V and 2 bases from J, the gap between germline ends came to 16 bases. In nucleotides, the CDR3 is TGTGCCATCAGTGACGCCACCGGGACAAAGCAAGAGACCCAGTACTTC. It encodes CAISDATGTKQETQYF.

V usage is TRBV29-1 and J usage is TRBJ2-6, with TRBD1 as a possible D gene (5 bases). Per germline, CDR1 SQVTM and CDR2 ANQGSEA. This CDR3 contains 16 residues. The germline V and J ends were trimmed by 3 bases and 0 bases, with 12 bases remaining between them. In DNA, the CDR3 is TGCAGCGTTGATGGGGCGGCTTCCTCTGGGGCCAACGTCCTGACTTTC. Translating it yields CSVDGAASSGANVLTF.

The rearrangement joins TRBV5-5 to TRBJ1-2; maybe TRBD1 (5 bases). The germline V gene encodes CDR1 SGHKS and CDR2 YYEKEE (reference sequence). The CDR3 extends over 13 amino acids. The germline V and J ends were trimmed by 5 bases and 5 bases, with 13 bases remaining between them. In DNA, the CDR3 is TGTGCCAGCAGGGAAACAGGAACTTATGGCTACACCTTC. This codes for CASRETGTYGYTF.

J is TRBJ1-3 and V is TRBV11-2; D unclear. V was shortened by 3 bases and J by 0 bases, with 6 bases between the two germline ends. Per the germline V gene, CDR1 is SGHAT and CDR2 is FQNNGV. This CDR3 contains 14 residues. This CDR3 reads CASSFLSSGNTIYF. In nucleotides, the CDR3 is TGTGCCAGCAGCTTTCTTAGCTCTGGAAACACCATATATTTT.

This chain joins TRBV11-2 and TRBJ1-2; no clear D. CDR3 length: 12 residues. CDR1 is SGHAT, CDR2 FQNNGV, per germline. V lost 5 bases and J lost 3, with 7 bases in between. In DNA, the CDR3 is TGTGCCAGCAGCCCCTCGTACTATGGCTACACCTTC. Translating it yields CASSPSYYGYTF.

The chain combines TRBV28 with TRBJ1-5; 8 nucleotides agree with TRBD1. V lost 5 bases, J lost 0 bases, and 15 bases stayed unmatched. CDR1 MDHEN and CDR2 SYDVKM come from the germline V gene. CDR3 length equals 19 residues. CDR3 in DNA: TGTGCCAGCAGTAGCATGCAGGGGGCTTTGTTTGATAGCAATCAGCCCCAGCATTTT. This codes for CASSSMQGALFDSNQPQHF.

The chain joins TRBV27 to TRBJ2-6; no clear D gene. From germline, CDR1 is MNHEY and CDR2 SMNVEV (reference sequence). The CDR3 has 17 residues. Deletions cut 0 bases from V and 0 bases from J, with 9 bases between. The CDR3 loop reads CASSLSAGPSGANVLTF. In DNA, the CDR3 is TGTGCCAGCAGTTTATCGGCAGGTCCCTCTGGGGCCAACGTCCTGACTTTC.

CDR3 residues: CASSSGTARAEAFF. The DNA for the CDR3 is TGTGCCAGCAGTTCTGGGACGGCAAGGGCTGAAGCTTTCTTT. The J gene is TRBJ1-1, the V gene TRBV28; D might be TRBD1 (5 bases). The germline CDR1 and CDR2 sequences are MDHEN and SYDVKM. The CDR3 runs to 14 residues. V was clipped by 4 bases and J by 6 bases, with 15 bases between them.

The V call is TRBV7-9, the J call TRBJ2-3; no definite D call. The ends were cut back, 6 bases at V and 6 bases at J, with 13 bases in the middle. Germline CDR1 SEHNR, CDR2 FQNEAQ (reference sequence). The CDR3 totals 13 residues. The chain's CDR3 is CASSFSPADTQYF. The CDR3 coding sequence is TGTGCCAGCAGTTTTTCCCCGGCGGATACGCAGTATTTT.